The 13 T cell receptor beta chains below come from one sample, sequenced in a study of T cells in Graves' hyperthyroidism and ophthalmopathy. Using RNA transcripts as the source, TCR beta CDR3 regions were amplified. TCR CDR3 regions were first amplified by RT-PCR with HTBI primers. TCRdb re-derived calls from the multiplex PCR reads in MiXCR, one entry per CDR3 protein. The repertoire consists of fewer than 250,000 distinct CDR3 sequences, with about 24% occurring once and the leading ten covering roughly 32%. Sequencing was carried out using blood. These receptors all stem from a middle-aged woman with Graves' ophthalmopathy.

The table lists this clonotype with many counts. CDR3 sequence (DNA): TGCGCCAGCAGCTTCCGGGGGGCTGGGTATGGCTACACCTTC. Translating gives CASSFRGAGYGYTF. The chain has TRBV5-1 and TRBJ1-2; TRBD1 is a possible D gene (6 bases). Trimming cost V 2 bases and J 5 bases, with 13 bases left between them. The CDR3 is made up of 14 amino acids. Germline CDR1 reads SGHRS; CDR2 reads YFSETQ. Looking up the rest from reference TRBV5-1 and TRBJ1-2 gives the full variable domain: KAGVTQTPRYLIKTRGQQVTLSCSPISGHRSVSWYQQTPGQGLQFLFEYFSETQRNKGNFPGRFSGRQFSNSRSEMNVSTLELGDSALYLCASSFRGAGYGYTFGSGTRLTVV.

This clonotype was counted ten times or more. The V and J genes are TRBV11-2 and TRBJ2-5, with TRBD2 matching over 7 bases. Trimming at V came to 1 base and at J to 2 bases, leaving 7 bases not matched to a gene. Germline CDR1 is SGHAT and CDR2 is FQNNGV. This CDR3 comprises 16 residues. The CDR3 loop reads CASSLALREPQETQYF. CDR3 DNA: TGTGCCAGCAGCTTAGCTCTGCGGGAGCCACAAGAGACCCAGTACTTC.

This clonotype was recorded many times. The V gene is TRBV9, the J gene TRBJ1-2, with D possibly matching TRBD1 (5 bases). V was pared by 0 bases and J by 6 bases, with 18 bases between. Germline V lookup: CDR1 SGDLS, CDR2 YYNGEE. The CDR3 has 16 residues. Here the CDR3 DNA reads TGTGCCAGCAGCGTAGTGCCCAGCAGGGACCTCGATGGCTACACCTTC. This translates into CASSVVPSRDLDGYTF. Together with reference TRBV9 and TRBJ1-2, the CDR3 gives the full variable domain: DSGVTQTPKHLITATGQRVTLRCSPRSGDLSVYWYQQSLDQGLQFLIQYYNGEERAKGNILERFSAQQFPDLHSELNLSSLELGDSALYFCASSVVPSRDLDGYTFGSGTRLTVV.

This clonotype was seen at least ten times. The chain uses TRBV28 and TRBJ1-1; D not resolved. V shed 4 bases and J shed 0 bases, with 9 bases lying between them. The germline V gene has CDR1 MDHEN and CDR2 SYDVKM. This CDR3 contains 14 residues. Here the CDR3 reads CASSSYSMNTEAFF. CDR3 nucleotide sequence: TGTGCCAGCAGTTCTTACAGCATGAACACTGAAGCTTTCTTT.

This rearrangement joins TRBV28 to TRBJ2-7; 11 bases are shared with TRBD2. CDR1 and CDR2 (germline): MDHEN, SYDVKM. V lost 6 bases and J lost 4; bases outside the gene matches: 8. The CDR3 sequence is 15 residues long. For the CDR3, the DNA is TGTGCCAGCAGCCTTACTAGCGGGAGCTGGTACGAGCAGTACTTC. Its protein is CASSLTSGSWYEQYF.

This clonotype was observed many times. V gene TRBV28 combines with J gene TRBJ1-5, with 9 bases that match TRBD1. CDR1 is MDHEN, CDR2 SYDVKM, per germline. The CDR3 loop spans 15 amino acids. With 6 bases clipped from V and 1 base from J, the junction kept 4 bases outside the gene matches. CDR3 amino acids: CASRMTGGSNQPQHF. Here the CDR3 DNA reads TGTGCCAGCAGGATGACAGGGGGGAGCAATCAGCCCCAGCATTTT. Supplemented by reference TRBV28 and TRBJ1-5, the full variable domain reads DVKVTQSSRYLVKRTGEKVFLECVQDMDHENMFWYRQDPGLGLRLIYFSYDVKMKEKGDIPEGYSVSREKKERFSLILESASTNQTSMYLCASRMTGGSNQPQHFGDGTRLSIL.

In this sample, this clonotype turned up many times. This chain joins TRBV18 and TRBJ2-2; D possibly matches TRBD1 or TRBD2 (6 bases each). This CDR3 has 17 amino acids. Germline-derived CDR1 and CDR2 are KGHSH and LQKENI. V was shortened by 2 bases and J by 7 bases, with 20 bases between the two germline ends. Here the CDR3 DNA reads TGTGCCAGCTCACCAGGGACGGGGGCGGACGACGGCGGGGAGCTGTTTTTT. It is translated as CASSPGTGADDGGELFF.

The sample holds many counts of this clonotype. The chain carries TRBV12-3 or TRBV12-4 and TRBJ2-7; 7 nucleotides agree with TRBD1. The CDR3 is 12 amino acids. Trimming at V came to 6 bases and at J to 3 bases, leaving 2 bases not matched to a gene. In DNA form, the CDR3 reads TGTGCCAGCAGGACAGGGAGCTACGAGCAGTACTTC. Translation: CASRTGSYEQYF.

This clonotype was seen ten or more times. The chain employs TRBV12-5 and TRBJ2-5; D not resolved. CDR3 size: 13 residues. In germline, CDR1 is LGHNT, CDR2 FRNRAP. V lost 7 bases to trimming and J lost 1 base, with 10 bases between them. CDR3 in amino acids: CASALRAQETQYF. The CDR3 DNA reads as TGTGCTAGTGCCCTAAGGGCCCAAGAGACCCAGTACTTC.

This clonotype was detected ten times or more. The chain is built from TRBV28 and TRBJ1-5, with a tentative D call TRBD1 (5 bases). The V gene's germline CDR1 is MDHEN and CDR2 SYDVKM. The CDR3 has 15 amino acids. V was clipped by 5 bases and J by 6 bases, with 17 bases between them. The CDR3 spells CASSPSGGVGQPQHF. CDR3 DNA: TGTGCCAGCAGTCCCTCCGGGGGTGTGGGTCAGCCCCAGCATTTT. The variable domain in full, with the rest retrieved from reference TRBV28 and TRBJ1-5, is DVKVTQSSRYLVKRTGEKVFLECVQDMDHENMFWYRQDPGLGLRLIYFSYDVKMKEKGDIPEGYSVSREKKERFSLILESASTNQTSMYLCASSPSGGVGQPQHFGDGTRLSIL.

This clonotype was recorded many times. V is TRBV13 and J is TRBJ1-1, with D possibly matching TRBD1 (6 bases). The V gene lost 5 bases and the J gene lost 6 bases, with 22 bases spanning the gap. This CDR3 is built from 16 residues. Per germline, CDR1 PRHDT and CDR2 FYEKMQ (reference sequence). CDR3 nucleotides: TGTGCCAGCAGCCTAGCAGGGGATGTGGGCCAGGCTGAAGCTTTCTTT. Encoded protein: CASSLAGDVGQAEAFF.

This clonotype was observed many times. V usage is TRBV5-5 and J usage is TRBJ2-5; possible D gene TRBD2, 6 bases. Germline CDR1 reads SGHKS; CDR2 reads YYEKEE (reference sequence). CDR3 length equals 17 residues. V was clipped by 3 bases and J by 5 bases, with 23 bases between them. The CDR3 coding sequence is TGTGCCAGCAGCTGGACGTTAGCGGCGGGGTTGGAGGAGACCCAGTACTTC. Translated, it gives CASSWTLAAGLEETQYF.

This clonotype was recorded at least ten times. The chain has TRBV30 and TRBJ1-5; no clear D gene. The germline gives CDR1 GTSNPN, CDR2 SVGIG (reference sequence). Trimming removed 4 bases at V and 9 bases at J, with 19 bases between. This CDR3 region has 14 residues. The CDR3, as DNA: TGTGCCTGGACGGCCCAACTCTACTTAGGGCCCCAGCATTTT. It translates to CAWTAQLYLGPQHF.